Listed below are T cell receptor beta chains from one sample, sequenced in a study of regulatory T cells in long-lasting Graves disease. MiXCR, applied by TCRdb to the multiplex PCR reads, yields one record per CDR3 protein. The profile covers fewer than 450,000 distinct CDR3 sequences, with roughly 20% appearing a single time and about 20% taken by the ten largest. Sequencing was performed on peripheral blood mononuclear cells (PBMCs), taken when the disease was refractory, from a patient treated with antithyroid drugs. These receptors were taken from a female donor with Graves disease. Both conserved end residues are part of each CDR3. A D gene is named only where the DNA matches it firmly. Clone size is stated in some rows and not others, as once, few, many or a class when expanded.

size	V	D	J	CDR3	DNA
NA	TRBV5-1	NA	TRBJ2-1	CASSPNLSGEQFF	TGCGCCAGCAGCCCTAATTTGAGCGGGGAGCAGTTCTTC
NA	TRBV4-1	TRBD1	TRBJ1-2	CASTVRQGDGGYTF	TGCGCCAGCACCGTGCGACAGGGGGATGGCGGCTACACCTTC
NA	TRBV7-2	NA	TRBJ1-2	CASSTSVQLYGYTF	TGTGCCAGCAGCACCTCTGTACAGCTCTATGGCTACACCTTC
many	TRBV7-2	NA	TRBJ1-4	CASSLDWAGEKLFF	TGTGCCAGCAGCTTAGATTGGGCCGGTGAAAAACTGTTTTTT
NA	TRBV4-3	TRBD1	TRBJ2-5	CASSQDLTGAETQYF	TGCGCCAGCAGCCAAGATCTCACAGGGGCAGAGACCCAGTACTTC
many	TRBV19	TRBD2	TRBJ2-5	CASSIFAGALQETQYF	TGTGCCAGTAGTATTTTTGCGGGAGCGCTCCAAGAGACCCAGTACTTC
NA	TRBV5-1	NA	TRBJ1-1	CASTPTGDTEAFF	TGCGCCAGCACCCCGACAGGAGACACTGAAGCTTTCTTT
many	TRBV7-2	TRBD1	TRBJ1-2	CASSHGQGYGYTF	TGTGCCAGCAGTCACGGACAGGGATATGGCTACACCTTC
many	TRBV20-1	NA	TRBJ2-4	CSASRATDGNIQYF	TGCAGTGCTAGTAGGGCCACGGACGGAAACATTCAGTACTTC
few	TRBV20-1	NA	TRBJ2-7	CSALDSSSYEQYF	TGCAGTGCTCTGGACAGCAGCTCCTACGAGCAGTACTTC
many	TRBV30	NA	TRBJ1-2	CACTGWVVSEGYTF	TGTGCCTGCACCGGGTGGGTTGTCAGTGAGGGCTACACCTTC
NA	TRBV7-8	TRBD2	TRBJ2-7	CASSPNLAVHEQYF	TGCGCCAGCAGCCCTAATCTAGCGGTCCACGAGCAGTACTTC
few	TRBV9	NA	TRBJ1-2	CASSEGLRGDYGYTF	TGTGCCAGCAGCGAAGGACTCAGAGGGGACTATGGCTACACCTTC
few	TRBV29-1	NA	TRBJ1-4	CSAQEGSNEKLFF	TGCAGCGCACAAGAGGGGTCTAATGAAAAACTGTTTTTT
many	TRBV27	NA	TRBJ2-7	CASSRLLDPSSYEQYF	TGTGCCAGCAGCCGACTGTTGGACCCCTCCTCCTACGAGCAGTACTTC
many	TRBV28	NA	TRBJ2-5	CASSLAPQQQETQYF	TGTGCCAGCAGTTTGGCCCCACAGCAACAAGAGACCCAGTACTTC
NA	TRBV19	NA	TRBJ1-5	CASSPPDLNNQPQHF	TGTGCCAGTAGTCCCCCGGACTTAAACAATCAGCCCCAGCATTTT
NA	TRBV4-3	NA	TRBJ1-5	CASSQDRGLFQPQHF	TGCGCCAGCAGCCAAGATCGGGGCTTGTTTCAGCCCCAGCATTTT
NA	TRBV6-1	NA	TRBJ1-2	CASKDVPGVFYGYTF	TGTGCCAGCAAGGACGTCCCGGGGGTTTTCTATGGCTACACCTTC
NA	TRBV20-1	NA	TRBJ1-1	CSARNFRDTLNTEAFF	TGCAGTGCTAGGAACTTCCGGGACACCTTGAACACTGAAGCTTTCTTT
few	TRBV20-1	NA	TRBJ1-1	CSARVGGDGGAFF	TGCAGTGCTAGAGTTGGAGGGGATGGTGGAGCTTTCTTT
NA	TRBV6-2/TRBV6-3	NA	TRBJ2-2	CASNLANTGELFF	TGTGCCAGCAATCTGGCGAACACCGGGGAGCTGTTTTTT
many	TRBV28	TRBD1	TRBJ2-2	CATTGPGTGHGELFF	TGTGCCACCACGGGACCCGGGACAGGACACGGGGAGCTGTTTTTT
NA	TRBV27	NA	TRBJ1-3	CASSLSIGRSAGNTIYF	TGTGCCAGCAGTTTATCGATAGGGCGGTCCGCCGGAAACACCATATATTTT
many	TRBV7-9	NA	TRBJ2-5	CASSLRGSTETQYF	TGTGCCAGCAGCCTAAGAGGGAGTACTGAGACCCAGTACTTC
many	TRBV2	NA	TRBJ1-2	CASSPKGSNYGYTF	TGTGCCAGCAGTCCGAAGGGGAGCAACTATGGCTACACCTTC
NA	TRBV15	TRBD1	TRBJ2-7	CATSRDQGVGNEQYF	TGTGCCACCAGCAGAGATCAGGGGGTGGGCAACGAGCAGTACTTC
NA	TRBV4-1	NA	TRBJ1-2	CASSHWSYGYTF	TGCGCCAGCAGCCATTGGTCCTATGGCTACACCTTC
NA	TRBV7-9	NA	TRBJ2-7	CASSLGKSEQYF	TGTGCCAGCAGCTTAGGAAAGAGCGAGCAGTACTTC
NA	TRBV6-5	TRBD1	TRBJ2-2	CASSYSTKTGVTNTGELFF	TGTGCCAGCAGTTACTCGACAAAGACAGGGGTTACGAACACCGGGGAGCTGTTTTTT
few	TRBV6-1	TRBD1	TRBJ1-5	CASWGQVRGQPQHF	TGTGCCAGCTGGGGACAGGTTCGGGGGCAGCCCCAGCATTTT
NA	TRBV5-1	NA	TRBJ2-7	CASSSGAASIYEQYF	TGCGCCAGCAGCTCGGGGGCAGCGTCCATCTACGAGCAGTACTTC
NA	TRBV12-5	NA	TRBJ1-1	CASGTANTEAFF	TGTGCTAGCGGGACGGCCAACACTGAAGCTTTCTTT
many	TRBV12-3/TRBV12-4	TRBD1	TRBJ2-5	CASSLAVFDDRDGETQYF	TGTGCCAGCAGTTTAGCAGTGTTCGACGACAGGGATGGAGAGACCCAGTACTTC
NA	TRBV9	NA	TRBJ1-2	CASSVGGNTNYGYTF	TGTGCCAGCAGCGTAGGAGGGAATACTAACTATGGCTACACCTTC
few	TRBV7-9	NA	TRBJ2-7	CATEHGVTYEQYF	TGTGCCACCGAGCACGGGGTTACCTACGAGCAGTACTTC
many	TRBV2	TRBD1	TRBJ1-1	CASSEAGQGFAEAFF	TGTGCCAGCAGTGAAGCGGGACAGGGGTTCGCTGAAGCTTTCTTT
NA	TRBV20-1	NA	TRBJ1-2	CSATRAGGENYGYTF	TGCAGTGCTACCCGAGCGGGGGGTGAAAACTATGGCTACACCTTC
NA	TRBV18	NA	TRBJ2-2	CASSPLVTGELFF	TGTGCCAGCTCACCACTAGTCACCGGGGAGCTGTTTTTT
NA	TRBV6-1	TRBD2	TRBJ2-1	CASSEGSRLAGVNEQFF	TGTGCCAGCAGTGAAGGATCGCGACTAGCGGGAGTCAATGAGCAGTTCTTC
few	TRBV28	NA	TRBJ2-7	CASRHQAEGGSYEQYF	TGTGCCAGCAGGCACCAAGCCGAGGGTGGCTCCTACGAGCAGTACTTC
many	TRBV27	NA	TRBJ2-5	CASSLNRLQETQYF	TGTGCCAGCAGTTTGAACAGACTACAAGAGACCCAGTACTTC
few	TRBV20-1	NA	TRBJ1-5	CSARGLGPNNQPQHF	TGCAGTGCTAGAGGGTTGGGACCGAACAATCAGCCCCAGCATTTT
NA	TRBV30	NA	TRBJ2-7	CAWSESPLSTPAGLLYEQYF	TGTGCCTGGAGTGAAAGCCCCCTGTCGACCCCAGCGGGTCTATTGTACGAGCAGTACTTC
NA	TRBV29-1	NA	TRBJ1-2	CSVEVDSSRQGYTF	TGCAGCGTTGAAGTGGACAGCTCGCGACAGGGCTACACCTTC
NA	TRBV28	TRBD2	TRBJ2-1	CASRGGLAVYNEQFF	TGTGCCAGCAGGGGAGGACTAGCGGTGTACAATGAGCAGTTCTTC
NA	TRBV19	NA	TRBJ1-1	CASSSRENGEAFF	TGTGCCAGTAGTTCGAGGGAAAATGGAGAAGCTTTCTTT
many	TRBV7-2	NA	TRBJ2-5	CASEELGGEIQETQYF	TGTGCCAGCGAAGAATTGGGGGGTGAGATCCAAGAGACCCAGTACTTC
NA	TRBV29-1	NA	TRBJ2-5	CSVEDPRQGNQETQYF	TGCAGCGTTGAAGATCCGCGGCAGGGGAACCAAGAGACCCAGTACTTC
few	TRBV27	NA	TRBJ1-1	CASSRGVVNTEAFF	TGTGCCAGCAGTCGAGGGGTTGTGAACACTGAAGCTTTCTTT
few	TRBV28	NA	TRBJ1-1	CASSPTGWFSHEAFF	TGTGCCAGCAGTCCGACAGGCTGGTTTTCCCATGAAGCTTTCTTT
few	TRBV25-1	NA	TRBJ2-7	CASIPISAPSSYEQYF	TGTGCCAGCATCCCTATCAGTGCTCCCTCCTCCTACGAGCAGTACTTC
NA	TRBV20-1	NA	TRBJ1-2	CSAIPQDFYGYTF	TGCAGTGCGATCCCCCAGGATTTTTATGGCTACACCTTC
few	TRBV6-5	NA	TRBJ1-4	CASSYGEQISEKLFF	TGTGCCAGCAGTTACGGGGAACAGATATCGGAAAAACTGTTTTTT
many	TRBV12-3/TRBV12-4	TRBD1	TRBJ1-2	CASSATGTGDGYTF	TGTGCCAGCAGTGCTACCGGGACAGGGGATGGCTACACCTTC